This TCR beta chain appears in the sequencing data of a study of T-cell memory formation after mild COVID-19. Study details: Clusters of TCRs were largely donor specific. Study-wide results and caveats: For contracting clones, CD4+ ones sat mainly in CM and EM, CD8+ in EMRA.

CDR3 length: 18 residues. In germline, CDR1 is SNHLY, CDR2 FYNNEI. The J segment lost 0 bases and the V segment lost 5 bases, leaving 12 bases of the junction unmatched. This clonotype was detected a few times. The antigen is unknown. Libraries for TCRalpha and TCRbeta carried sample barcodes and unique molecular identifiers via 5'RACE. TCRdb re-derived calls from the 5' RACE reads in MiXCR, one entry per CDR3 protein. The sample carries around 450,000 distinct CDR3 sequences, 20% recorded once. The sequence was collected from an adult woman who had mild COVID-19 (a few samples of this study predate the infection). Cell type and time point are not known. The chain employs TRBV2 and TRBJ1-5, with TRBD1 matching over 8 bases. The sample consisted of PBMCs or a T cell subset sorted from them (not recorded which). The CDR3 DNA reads TGTGCCAGCAGTCACCCCCGGACAGGGACGATTAGCAATCAGCCCCAGCATTTT. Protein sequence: CASSHPRTGTISNQPQHF.